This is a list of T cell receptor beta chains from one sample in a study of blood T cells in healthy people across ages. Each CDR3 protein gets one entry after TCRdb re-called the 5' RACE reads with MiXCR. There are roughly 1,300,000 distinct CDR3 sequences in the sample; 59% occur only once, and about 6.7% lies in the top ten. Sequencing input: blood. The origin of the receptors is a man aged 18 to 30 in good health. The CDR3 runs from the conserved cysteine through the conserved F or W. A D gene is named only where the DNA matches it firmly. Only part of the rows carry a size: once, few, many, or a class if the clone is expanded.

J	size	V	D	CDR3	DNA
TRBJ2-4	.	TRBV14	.	CASSQGSSLGSIQYF	TGTGCCAGCAGCCAGGGTTCGTCGTTAGGAAGCATTCAGTACTTC
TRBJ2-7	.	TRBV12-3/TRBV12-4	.	CASSGLGAHSSYEQYF	TGTGCCAGCAGTGGCCTAGGGGCTCACTCCAGCTACGAGCAGTACTTC
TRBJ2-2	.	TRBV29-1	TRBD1	CSVAGGRQDTGELFF	TGCAGCGTGGCAGGGGGCAGGCAGGACACCGGGGAGCTGTTTTTT
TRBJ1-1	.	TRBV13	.	CASSLVTAPMNTEAFF	TGTGCCAGCAGCTTAGTAACAGCTCCCATGAACACTGAAGCTTTCTTT
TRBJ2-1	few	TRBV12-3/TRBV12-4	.	CASSLWGGDEQFF	TGTGCCAGCAGTTTATGGGGGGGCGATGAGCAGTTCTTC
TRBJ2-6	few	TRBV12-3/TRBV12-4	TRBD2	CASSLASGSGANVLTF	TGTGCCAGCAGTTTAGCTAGCGGGTCTGGGGCCAACGTCCTGACTTTC
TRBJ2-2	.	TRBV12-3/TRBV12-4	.	CASRWTANTGELFF	TGTGCCAGCAGATGGACAGCCAACACCGGGGAGCTGTTTTTT
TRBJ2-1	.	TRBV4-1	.	CASSPGGWSDEQFF	TGCGCCAGCAGCCCCGGTGGCTGGAGTGATGAGCAGTTCTTC
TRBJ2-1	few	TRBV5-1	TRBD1	CASSLDYSGTGYNEQFF	TGCGCCAGCAGCTTGGACTACTCCGGGACAGGGTACAATGAGCAGTTCTTC
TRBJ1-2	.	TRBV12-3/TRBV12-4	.	CASSFGAGAKYGYTF	TGTGCCAGCAGTTTCGGAGCAGGGGCCAAATATGGCTACACCTTC
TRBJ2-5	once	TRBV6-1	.	CASSSTSGVETQYF	TGTGCCAGCAGTTCGACTAGTGGGGTAGAGACCCAGTACTTC
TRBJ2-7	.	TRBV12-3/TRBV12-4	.	CASSLSHYEQYF	TGTGCCAGCAGTTTATCCCACTACGAGCAGTACTTC
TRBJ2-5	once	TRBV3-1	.	CASSQSVAQETQYF	TGTGCCAGCAGCCAATCGGTAGCTCAAGAGACCCAGTACTTC
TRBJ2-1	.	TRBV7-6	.	CASSLGPTSSSEQFF	TGTGCCAGCAGCTTAGGACCTACTAGTTCTAGTGAGCAGTTCTTC
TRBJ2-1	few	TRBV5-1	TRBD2	CASSQGLAALNEQFF	TGCGCCAGCAGCCAGGGACTAGCGGCCCTCAATGAGCAGTTCTTC
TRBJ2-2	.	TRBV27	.	CASSEQGFIGELFF	TGTGCCAGCAGTGAACAGGGATTTATCGGGGAGCTGTTTTTT
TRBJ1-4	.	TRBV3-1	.	CASSQLQGRETEKLFF	TGTGCCAGCAGCCAACTTCAGGGAAGGGAAACTGAAAAACTGTTTTTT
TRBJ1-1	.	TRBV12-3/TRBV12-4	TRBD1	CASSYWAGGNTEAFF	TGTGCCAGCAGTTATTGGGCAGGGGGAAACACTGAAGCTTTCTTT
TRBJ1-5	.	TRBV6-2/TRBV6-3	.	CASSLPFRGERGNQPQHF	TGTGCCAGCAGCCTTCCTTTCAGGGGCGAGCGGGGCAATCAGCCCCAGCATTTT
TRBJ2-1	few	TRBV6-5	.	CASSEPSTNEQFF	TGTGCCAGCAGTGAACCTAGTACCAATGAGCAGTTCTTC
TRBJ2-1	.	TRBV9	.	CASSAGPVSYNEQFF	TGTGCCAGCAGCGCGGGGCCTGTTTCCTACAATGAGCAGTTCTTC
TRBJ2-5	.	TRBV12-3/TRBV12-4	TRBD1	CASSLDRVEETQYF	TGTGCCAGCAGTTTGGACAGGGTCGAGGAGACCCAGTACTTC
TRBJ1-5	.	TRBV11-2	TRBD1	CASSPGQGRNQPQHF	TGTGCCAGCAGCCCCGGACAGGGGAGAAATCAGCCCCAGCATTTT
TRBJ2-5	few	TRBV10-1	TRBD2	CASSGTSVGTQYF	TGCGCCAGCAGTGGGACTAGCGTTGGGACCCAGTACTTC
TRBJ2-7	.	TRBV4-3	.	CASSQDTGYPYEQYF	TGCGCCAGCAGCCAAGATACAGGGTATCCTTACGAGCAGTACTTC
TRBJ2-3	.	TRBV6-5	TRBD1	CASSYDGTGLTDTQYF	TGTGCCAGCAGTTACGACGGGACAGGGCTCACAGATACGCAGTATTTT
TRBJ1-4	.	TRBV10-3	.	CAISESGNRREKLFF	TGTGCCATCAGTGAGAGTGGTAACAGGAGGGAAAAACTGTTTTTT
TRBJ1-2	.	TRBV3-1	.	CASSRPRGWGYTF	TGTGCCAGCAGCCGTCCCAGGGGTTGGGGCTACACCTTC
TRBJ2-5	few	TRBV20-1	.	CSARDAGSGETQYF	TGCAGTGCTAGAGATGCGGGGAGCGGCGAGACCCAGTACTTC
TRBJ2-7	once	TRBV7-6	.	CASSLGDRSASQGEQYF	TGTGCCAGCAGCTTAGGCGATCGCTCGGCAAGTCAAGGCGAGCAGTACTTC
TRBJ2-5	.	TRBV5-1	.	CASSLYGDEQNF	TGCGCCAGCAGCTTGTACGGGGACGAGCAGAACTTC
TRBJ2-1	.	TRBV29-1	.	CSVEDKVRDYNEQFF	TGCAGCGTTGAAGATAAAGTAAGGGACTACAATGAGCAGTTCTTC
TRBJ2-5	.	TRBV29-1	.	CSVEVLAETQYF	TGCAGCGTTGAGGTCCTAGCGGAGACCCAGTACTTC
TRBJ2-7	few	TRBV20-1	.	CSARRPENPYEQYF	TGCAGTGCTAGGAGGCCAGAGAACCCGTACGAGCAGTACTTC
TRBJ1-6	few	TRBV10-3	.	CAITGGEGSPLHF	TGTGCCATCACCGGAGGGGAAGGCTCACCCCTCCACTTT
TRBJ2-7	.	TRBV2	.	CASNLSPDEQYF	TGTGCCAGCAATCTCAGTCCCGACGAGCAGTACTTC